The rows below give T cell receptor beta chains drawn from one sample of a study of early T cells in non-severe SARS-CoV-2 infection. TCRdb recomputed calls from the 5' RACE reads with MiXCR, one row per CDR3 protein. The sample lists 80,000 to 100,000 distinct CDR3 sequences, approximately 15% occurring once. Sequencing was carried out using whole blood. These receptors were obtained from an adult who was a healthcare worker with PCR-confirmed SARS-CoV-2 infection or an uninfected control (not recorded which). CDR3s include the opening cysteine and the closing phenylalanine or tryptophan. Fields, in order: V gene, CDR3 length, J gene, clone size, D gene, CDR3 protein, CDR3 DNA. A D gene is named only where the DNA matches it firmly. Only some rows state a clone size, as once, few, many or a class for expanded clones.

>TRBV5-1|18|TRBJ1-2|.|TRBD1
CASSIGLLRGQAIEGYTF
TGCGCCAGCAGCATAGGCCTCTTAAGAGGACAGGCGATTGAGGGCTACACCTTC
>TRBV6-1|16|TRBJ1-4|.|.
CASSEATHSSPEKLFF
TGTGCCAGCAGTGAAGCGACCCATAGTAGCCCTGAAAAACTGTTTTTT
>TRBV18|16|TRBJ1-3|.|.
CASSTGSRSSGNTIYF
TGTGCCAGCTCAACGGGATCCAGGAGCTCTGGAAACACCATATATTTT
>TRBV28|16|TRBJ2-1|many|TRBD2
CASRSQLAASYNEQFF
TGTGCCAGCAGGTCCCAACTAGCGGCTTCCTACAATGAGCAGTTCTTC
>TRBV29-1|12|TRBJ1-2|.|.
CSVRTRNYGYTF
TGCAGCGTTCGGACTCGTAACTATGGCTACACCTTC
>TRBV29-1|14|TRBJ2-2|few|TRBD1
CSVRQGAGTGELFF
TGCAGCGTGAGACAGGGGGCAGGTACCGGGGAGCTGTTTTTT
>TRBV5-4|15|TRBJ2-7|few|TRBD2
CASSLGGRAKDEQYF
TGTGCCAGCAGCTTGGGCGGGAGGGCCAAGGACGAGCAGTACTTC
>TRBV7-7|15|TRBJ2-1|.|TRBD2
CASSEGLAGHNEQFF
TGTGCCAGCAGCGAGGGACTAGCGGGGCACAATGAGCAGTTCTTC
>TRBV14|16|TRBJ2-1|.|TRBD2
CASSSTSSGRSWEQFF
TGTGCCAGCAGCTCCACGTCTAGCGGGAGGTCTTGGGAGCAGTTCTTC
>TRBV12-3/TRBV12-4|15|TRBJ1-2|few|TRBD1
CASKGDRAPNYGYTF
TGTGCCAGCAAGGGGGACAGGGCCCCTAACTATGGCTACACCTTC
>TRBV6-5|16|TRBJ2-2|few|.
CASSQYPGGVTGELFF
TGTGCCAGCAGCCAATACCCAGGGGGGGTGACCGGGGAGCTGTTTTTT
>TRBV10-3|13|TRBJ2-5|.|TRBD2
CAIRLAGQETQYF
TGTGCCATCAGGCTAGCGGGCCAAGAGACCCAGTACTTC
>TRBV12-5|15|TRBJ1-1|many|.
CASGLGTVLNTEAFF
TGTGCTAGTGGTTTGGGAACGGTCTTGAACACTGAAGCTTTCTTT
>TRBV25-1|16|TRBJ2-2|.|TRBD1
CASSEWGTGKGGELFF
TGTGCCAGCAGTGAATGGGGGACAGGGAAAGGCGGGGAGCTGTTTTTT
>TRBV7-9|15|TRBJ2-7|.|TRBD1
CASSLGQGPAYEQYF
TGTGCCAGCAGCTTAGGACAGGGACCTGCCTACGAGCAGTACTTC
>TRBV12-3/TRBV12-4|14|TRBJ2-2|once|.
CASCFGIYTGELFF
TGTGCCAGCTGTTTTGGCATTTACACCGGGGAGCTGTTTTTT
>TRBV20-1|15|TRBJ2-7|.|TRBD2
CSARFWRENSYEQYF
TGCAGTGCTAGGTTCTGGCGGGAGAACTCCTACGAGCAGTACTTC
>TRBV5-1|15|TRBJ2-7|many|TRBD1
CASSPTGALQGEQYF
TGCGCCAGCAGCCCGACAGGGGCCTTACAGGGGGAGCAGTACTTC
>TRBV2|13|TRBJ2-1|.|.
CASMEGEHNEQFF
TGTGCCAGCATGGAGGGGGAACACAATGAGCAGTTCTTC
>TRBV7-9|15|TRBJ2-7|.|TRBD1
CASSLAAGGAYEQYF
TGTGCCAGCAGCTTAGCCGCAGGGGGCGCGTACGAGCAGTACTTC
>TRBV19|12|TRBJ1-1|few|.
CASIGGVPEAFF
TGTGCCAGTATTGGGGGTGTGCCTGAAGCTTTCTTT
>TRBV18|14|TRBJ1-1|many|.
CASSPSGAYTEAFF
TGTGCCAGCTCACCGTCCGGGGCGTACACTGAAGCTTTCTTT
>TRBV12-3/TRBV12-4|14|TRBJ1-3|few|.
CASSLGGPGNTIYF
TGTGCCAGCAGTTTGGGGGGGCCTGGAAACACCATATATTTT
>TRBV20-1|15|TRBJ2-3|many|TRBD2
CSAKISSGSTDTQYF
TGCAGTGCAAAGATATCTAGCGGGAGCACAGATACGCAGTATTTT
>TRBV11-2|13|TRBJ2-5|.|TRBD2
CASSFRGSKTQYF
TGTGCCAGCAGCTTCCGCGGGAGTAAGACCCAGTACTTC
>TRBV11-1|13|TRBJ2-2|few|TRBD1
CASGGQGTGELFF
TGTGCCAGCGGTGGACAGGGCACCGGGGAGCTGTTTTTT
>TRBV29-1|16|TRBJ2-1|.|.
CSVEAVVGRSYNEQFF
TGCAGCGTTGAAGCCGTCGTGGGCCGGTCTTACAATGAGCAGTTCTTC
>TRBV5-4|16|TRBJ1-3|.|.
CASSPGGQAKGNTIYF
TGTGCCAGCAGCCCCGGGGGCCAGGCGAAAGGAAACACCATATATTTT
>TRBV7-6|14|TRBJ1-1|.|TRBD1
CASSQGTGRTEAFF
TGTGCCAGCAGCCAAGGGACAGGACGCACTGAAGCTTTCTTT
>TRBV12-5|11|TRBJ1-1|.|.
CASAVNTEAFF
TGTGCTAGTGCCGTGAACACTGAAGCTTTCTTT
>TRBV15|12|TRBJ1-1|.|TRBD1
CATSRSGQGAFF
TGTGCCACCAGCAGATCGGGACAGGGGGCTTTCTTT
>TRBV19|15|TRBJ2-1|many|TRBD2
CASSPGLANYNEQFF
TGTGCCAGTAGTCCGGGACTAGCGAACTACAATGAGCAGTTCTTC
>TRBV7-6|14|TRBJ1-1|few|.
CASSMPGQGTEAFF
TGTGCCAGCAGCATGCCGGGGCAGGGCACTGAAGCTTTCTTT
>TRBV28|16|TRBJ2-5|few|.
CASSSPGEMGKETQYF
TGTGCCAGCAGTTCCCCCGGGGAGATGGGTAAAGAGACCCAGTACTTC
>TRBV7-9|15|TRBJ2-7|few|.
CASSLGDRNSYEQYF
TGTGCCAGCAGCTTAGGGGACCGCAACTCCTACGAGCAGTACTTC
>TRBV2|14|TRBJ2-4|many|TRBD1
CASTLRTGGDIQYF
TGTGCCAGCACCCTGAGGACAGGGGGGGACATTCAGTACTTC
>TRBV4-1|15|TRBJ1-5|.|.
CASSQVPGGGQPQHF
TGCGCCAGCAGCCAAGTTCCCGGAGGGGGTCAGCCCCAGCATTTT
>TRBV12-3/TRBV12-4|17|TRBJ1-3|.|.
CASSFYQVLGSGNTIYF
TGTGCCAGCAGTTTTTATCAGGTTTTGGGCTCTGGAAACACCATATATTTT
>TRBV20-1|12|TRBJ1-1|few|.
CSAGTENTEAFF
TGCAGTGCGGGGACTGAGAACACTGAAGCTTTCTTT
>TRBV11-2|14|TRBJ1-4|few|.
CASSPDMGNEKLFF
TGTGCCAGCAGCCCAGACATGGGGAATGAAAAACTGTTTTTT
>TRBV11-2|12|TRBJ2-7|few|.
CASSPLNREQYF
TGTGCCAGCAGCCCCCTAAACAGGGAGCAGTACTTC
>TRBV29-1|12|TRBJ2-1|.|.
CSVAVAVHEQFF
TGCAGCGTTGCGGTTGCTGTTCATGAGCAGTTCTTC
>TRBV11-2|13|TRBJ1-2|many|.
CASSPGVNYGYTF
TGTGCCAGCAGCCCAGGAGTTAACTATGGCTACACCTTC
>TRBV3-1|15|TRBJ1-2|few|.
CASSQDLGVDYGYTF
TGTGCCAGCAGCCAAGATTTAGGAGTGGACTATGGCTACACCTTC
>TRBV6-9|15|TRBJ1-5|many|.
CASSFTTVFRQPQHF
TGTGCCAGCAGTTTCACGACGGTGTTCCGGCAGCCCCAGCATTTT
>TRBV6-1|15|TRBJ2-1|.|TRBD2
CASSEGAGVYGEQFF
TGTGCCAGCAGTGAAGGAGCGGGAGTATATGGTGAGCAGTTCTTC
>TRBV6-6|12|TRBJ1-2|many|.
CASTGQRHGYTF
TGTGCCAGCACGGGACAACGACATGGCTACACCTTC
>TRBV29-1|12|TRBJ1-1|.|.
CSVEQGGTEAFF
TGCAGCGTTGAACAGGGTGGCACTGAAGCTTTCTTT
>TRBV20-1|14|TRBJ2-3|few|.
CSARKRRFTDTQYF
TGCAGTGCTAGAAAGCGGAGATTCACAGATACGCAGTATTTT
>TRBV11-2|17|TRBJ1-2|few|.
CASSLALQGVSTYGYTF
TGTGCCAGCAGCTTAGCTCTACAGGGCGTATCCACCTATGGCTACACCTTC
>TRBV12-3/TRBV12-4|16|TRBJ1-1|few|TRBD1
CASSFRTGSGYTEAFF
TGTGCCAGCAGTTTCAGGACAGGGTCGGGGTACACTGAAGCTTTCTTT
>TRBV7-2|16|TRBJ2-1|.|TRBD1
CASSSNRGLAYNEQFF
TGTGCCAGCAGCTCTAACAGGGGGCTGGCCTACAATGAGCAGTTCTTC
>TRBV20-1|15|TRBJ2-3|.|TRBD2
CSADWTSGPTDTQYF
TGCAGTGCCGACTGGACTAGCGGGCCCACAGATACGCAGTATTTT
>TRBV6-5|16|TRBJ2-1|.|TRBD1
CASSQGQGSSYNEQFF
TGTGCCAGCAGCCAAGGACAGGGTAGCTCCTACAATGAGCAGTTCTTC
>TRBV29-1|12|TRBJ1-4|.|.
CSVEEDSEKLFF
TGCAGCGTTGAAGAGGATTCGGAAAAACTGTTTTTT
>TRBV12-3/TRBV12-4|13|TRBJ2-5|many|.
CASSPGQQETQYF
TGTGCCAGCAGCCCAGGACAGCAAGAGACCCAGTACTTC
>TRBV6-6|16|TRBJ1-1|few|TRBD1
CASSSRDRGPYTEAFF
TGTGCCAGCAGTAGCCGGGACAGGGGGCCTTACACTGAAGCTTTCTTT
>TRBV12-5|12|TRBJ1-1|.|.
CASGYGNTEAFF
TGTGCTAGTGGTTACGGTAACACTGAAGCTTTCTTT
>TRBV6-5|11|TRBJ2-1|few|.
CASMGHNEQFF
TGTGCCAGCATGGGACACAATGAGCAGTTCTTC
>TRBV7-6|17|TRBJ2-1|few|TRBD2
CASSLLKSGSPYNEQFF
TGTGCCAGCAGCTTACTGAAGAGCGGGAGCCCCTACAATGAGCAGTTCTTC